Reported below is one TCR beta chain. The data originate from a study of T-cell reconstitution after alpha-beta-depleted transplantation in children. Trimming took off 10 bases at V and 10 bases at J, with 23 bases between the two ends. The CDR3 has 14 residues. Germline V gene sequence: CDR1 MDHEN, CDR2 SYDVKM. TCRbeta library construction was performed incorporating unique molecular identifiers. TCRdb used MiXCR to reprocess the PCR reads, holding one entry per CDR3 protein. The profile shows about 350,000 distinct CDR3 sequences, roughly 14% of them singletons. The V and J genes are TRBV28 and TRBJ1-5; tentatively, D is TRBD1 (6 bases). The receptor was derived from a human donor who donated a stem cell graft to a child with Fanconi anemia. Sequenced here: PBMCs, sampled from the stem cell graft. The CDR3 region is CAISSGTLSLPQHF. The CDR3 DNA reads as TGTGCCATCAGCTCCGGGACACTGAGCCTCCCCCAGCATTTT.